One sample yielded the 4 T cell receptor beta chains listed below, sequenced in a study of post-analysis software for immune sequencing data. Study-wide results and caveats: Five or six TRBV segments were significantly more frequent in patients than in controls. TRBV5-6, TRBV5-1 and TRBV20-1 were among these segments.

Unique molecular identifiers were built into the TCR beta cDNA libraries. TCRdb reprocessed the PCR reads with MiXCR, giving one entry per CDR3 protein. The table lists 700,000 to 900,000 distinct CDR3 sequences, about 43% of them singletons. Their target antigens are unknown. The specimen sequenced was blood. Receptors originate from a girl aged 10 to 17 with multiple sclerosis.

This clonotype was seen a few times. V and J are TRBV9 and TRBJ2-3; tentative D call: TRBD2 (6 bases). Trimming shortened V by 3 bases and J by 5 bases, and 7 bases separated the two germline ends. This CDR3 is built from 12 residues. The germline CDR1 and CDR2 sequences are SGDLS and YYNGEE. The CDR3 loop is CASSGAGDTQYF. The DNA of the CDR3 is TGTGCCAGCAGCGGAGCGGGAGATACGCAGTATTTT.

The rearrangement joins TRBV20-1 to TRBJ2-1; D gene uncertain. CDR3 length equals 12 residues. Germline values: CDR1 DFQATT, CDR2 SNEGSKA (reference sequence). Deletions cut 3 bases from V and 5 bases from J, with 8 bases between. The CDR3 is CSARRRNNEQFF. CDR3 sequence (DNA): TGCAGTGCTAGGAGGCGGAACAATGAGCAGTTCTTC.

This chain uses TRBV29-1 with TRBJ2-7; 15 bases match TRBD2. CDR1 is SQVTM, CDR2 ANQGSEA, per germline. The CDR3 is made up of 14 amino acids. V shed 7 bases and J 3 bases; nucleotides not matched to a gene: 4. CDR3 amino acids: CSAGGLAGGYEQYF. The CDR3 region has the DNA TGCAGCGCCGGGGGACTAGCGGGAGGCTACGAGCAGTACTTC.

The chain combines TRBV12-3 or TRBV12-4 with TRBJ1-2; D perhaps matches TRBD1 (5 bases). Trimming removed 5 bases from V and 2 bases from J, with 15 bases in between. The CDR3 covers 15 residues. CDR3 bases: TGTGCCAGCAGTCCTGAGACAGAGAAAAACTATGGCTACACCTTC. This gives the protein CASSPETEKNYGYTF.